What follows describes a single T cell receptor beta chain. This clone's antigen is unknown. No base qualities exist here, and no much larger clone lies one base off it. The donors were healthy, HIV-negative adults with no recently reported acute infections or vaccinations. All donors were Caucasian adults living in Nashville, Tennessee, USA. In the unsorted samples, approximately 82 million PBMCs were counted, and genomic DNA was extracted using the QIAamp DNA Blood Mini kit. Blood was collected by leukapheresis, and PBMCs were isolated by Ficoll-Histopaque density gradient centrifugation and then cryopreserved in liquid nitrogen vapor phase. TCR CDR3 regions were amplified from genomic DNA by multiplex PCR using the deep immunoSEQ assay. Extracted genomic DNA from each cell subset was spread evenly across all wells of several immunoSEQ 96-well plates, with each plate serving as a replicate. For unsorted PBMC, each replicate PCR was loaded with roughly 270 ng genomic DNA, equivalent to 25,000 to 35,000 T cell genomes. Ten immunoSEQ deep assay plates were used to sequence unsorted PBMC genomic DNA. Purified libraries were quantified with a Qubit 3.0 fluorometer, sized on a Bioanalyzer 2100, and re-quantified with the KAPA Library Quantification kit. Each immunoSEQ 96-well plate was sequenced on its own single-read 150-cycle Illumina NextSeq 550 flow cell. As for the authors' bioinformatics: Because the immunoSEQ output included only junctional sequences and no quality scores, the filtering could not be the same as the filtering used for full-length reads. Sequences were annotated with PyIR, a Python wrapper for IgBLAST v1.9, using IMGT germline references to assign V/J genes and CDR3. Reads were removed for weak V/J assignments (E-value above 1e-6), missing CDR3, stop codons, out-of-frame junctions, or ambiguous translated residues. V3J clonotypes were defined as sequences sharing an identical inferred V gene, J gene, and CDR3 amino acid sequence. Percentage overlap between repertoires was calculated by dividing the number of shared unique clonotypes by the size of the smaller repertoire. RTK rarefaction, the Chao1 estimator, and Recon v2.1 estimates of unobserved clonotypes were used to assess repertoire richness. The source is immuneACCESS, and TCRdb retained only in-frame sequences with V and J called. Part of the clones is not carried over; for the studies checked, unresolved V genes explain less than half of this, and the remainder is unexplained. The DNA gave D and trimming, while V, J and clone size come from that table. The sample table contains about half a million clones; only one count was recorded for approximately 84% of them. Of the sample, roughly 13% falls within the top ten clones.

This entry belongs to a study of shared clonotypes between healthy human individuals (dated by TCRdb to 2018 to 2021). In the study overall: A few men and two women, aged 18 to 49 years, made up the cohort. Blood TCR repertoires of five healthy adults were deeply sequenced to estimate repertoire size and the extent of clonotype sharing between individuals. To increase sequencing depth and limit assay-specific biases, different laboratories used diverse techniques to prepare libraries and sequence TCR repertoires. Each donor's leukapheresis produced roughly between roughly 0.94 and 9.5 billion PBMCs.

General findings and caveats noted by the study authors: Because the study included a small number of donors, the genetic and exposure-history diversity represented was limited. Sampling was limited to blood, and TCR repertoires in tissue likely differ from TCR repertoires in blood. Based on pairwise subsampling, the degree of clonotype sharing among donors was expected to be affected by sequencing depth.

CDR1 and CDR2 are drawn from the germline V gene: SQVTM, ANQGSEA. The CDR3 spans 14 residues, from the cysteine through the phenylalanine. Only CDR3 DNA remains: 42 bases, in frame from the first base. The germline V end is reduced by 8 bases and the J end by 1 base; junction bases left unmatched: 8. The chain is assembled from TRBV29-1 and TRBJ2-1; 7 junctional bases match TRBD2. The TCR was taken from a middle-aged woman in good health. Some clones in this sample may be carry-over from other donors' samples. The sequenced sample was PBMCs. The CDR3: CSSGGSRSYNEQFF. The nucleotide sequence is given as TGCAGCTCGGGGGGTAGTAGGTCCTACAATGAGCAGTTCTTC.